This TCR beta chain is drawn from a study of graft-versus-host responses after intestinal transplantation. Sequencing was performed with immunoSEQ multiplex PCR; in TCRdb, only in-frame clones are kept and a portion is missing. The repertoire holds 100,000 to 130,000 clones, with 80% to 90% as singletons. On this clone itself: As yet, its antigen is unknown.

The material sequenced was unstimulated CD4+ T cells sorted from spleen or lymph node cells, taken before transplant. This TCR was recovered from a human donor who was the organ donor for an intestinal transplant.

CDR3 amino acids: CAISGHQETQYF. The CDR3 DNA sequence: TGTGCCATCAGCGGACATCAAGAGACCCAGTACTTC. The chain couples TRBV10-3 to TRBJ2-5, with D possibly matching TRBD1 (5 bases). CDR3 length: 12 amino acids. Germline CDR1 reads ENHRY; CDR2 reads SYGVKD. V shed 6 bases and J shed 2 bases, with 7 bases lying between them.